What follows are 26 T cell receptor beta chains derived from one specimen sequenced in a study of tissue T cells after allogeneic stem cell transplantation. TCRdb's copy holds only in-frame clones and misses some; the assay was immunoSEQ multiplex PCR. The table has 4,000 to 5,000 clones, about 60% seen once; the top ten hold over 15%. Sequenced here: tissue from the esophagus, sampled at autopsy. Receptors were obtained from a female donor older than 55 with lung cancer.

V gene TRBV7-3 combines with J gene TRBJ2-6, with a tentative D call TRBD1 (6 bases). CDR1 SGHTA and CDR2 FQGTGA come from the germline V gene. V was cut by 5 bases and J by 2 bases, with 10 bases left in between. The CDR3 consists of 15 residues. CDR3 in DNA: TGTGCCAGCAGCACACAGGGAGCTGGGGCCAACGTCCTGACTTTC. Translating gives CASSTQGAGANVLTF. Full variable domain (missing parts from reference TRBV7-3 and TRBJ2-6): GAGVSQTPSNKVTEKGKYVELRCDPISGHTALYWYRQSLGQGPEFLIYFQGTGAADDSGLPNDRFFAVRPEGSVSTLKIQRTERGDSAVYLCASSTQGAGANVLTFGAGSRLTVL.

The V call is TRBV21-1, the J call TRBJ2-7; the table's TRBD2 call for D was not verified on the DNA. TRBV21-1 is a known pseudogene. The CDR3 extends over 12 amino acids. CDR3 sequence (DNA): TGTGCCAGCAGTAGCGGGCTCTACGAGCAGTACTTC. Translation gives CASSSGLYEQYF.

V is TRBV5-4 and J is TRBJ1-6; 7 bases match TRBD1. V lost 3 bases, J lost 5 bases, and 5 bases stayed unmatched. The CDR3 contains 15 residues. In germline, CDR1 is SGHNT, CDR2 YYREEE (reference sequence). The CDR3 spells CASSSGQGDNSPLHF. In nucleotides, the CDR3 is TGTGCCAGCAGCTCGGGGCAGGGGGATAATTCACCCCTCCACTTT.

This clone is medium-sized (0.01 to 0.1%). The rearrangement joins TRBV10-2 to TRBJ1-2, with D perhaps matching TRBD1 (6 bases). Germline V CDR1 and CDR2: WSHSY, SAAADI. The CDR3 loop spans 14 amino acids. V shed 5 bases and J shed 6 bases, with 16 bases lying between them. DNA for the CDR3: TGCGCCAGCAGTAACACAGGGTTCCGGGATGGCTACACCTTC. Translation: CASSNTGFRDGYTF.

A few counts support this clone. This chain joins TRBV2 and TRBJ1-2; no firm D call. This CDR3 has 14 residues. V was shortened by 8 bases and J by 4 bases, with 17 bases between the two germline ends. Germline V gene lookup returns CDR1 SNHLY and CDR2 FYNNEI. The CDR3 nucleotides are TGTGCCAGCCCCCTACAGAGAACAGCCTATGGCTACACCTTC. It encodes CASPLQRTAYGYTF. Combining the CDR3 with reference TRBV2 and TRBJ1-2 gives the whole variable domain EPEVTQTPSHQVTQMGQEVILRCVPISNHLYFYWYRQILGQKVEFLVSFYNNEISEKSEIFDDQFSVERPDGSNFTLKIRSTKLEDSAMYFCASPLQRTAYGYTFGSGTRLTVV.

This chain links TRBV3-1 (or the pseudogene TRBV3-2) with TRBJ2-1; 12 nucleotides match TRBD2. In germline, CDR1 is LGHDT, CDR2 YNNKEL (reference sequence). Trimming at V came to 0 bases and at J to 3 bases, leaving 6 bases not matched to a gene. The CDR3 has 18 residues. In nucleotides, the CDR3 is TGTGCCAGCAGCCAAGACCGACTAGCGGGAGCGATCTACAATGAGCAGTTCTTC. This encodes CASSQDRLAGAIYNEQFF.

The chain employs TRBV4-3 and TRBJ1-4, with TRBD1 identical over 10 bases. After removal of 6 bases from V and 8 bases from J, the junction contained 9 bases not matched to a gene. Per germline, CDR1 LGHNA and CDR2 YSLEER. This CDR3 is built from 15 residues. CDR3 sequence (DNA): TGCGCCAGCAGAGCAGGCGGGACAGGGGTCGAAAAACTGTTTTTT. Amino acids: CASRAGGTGVEKLFF.

The chain's CDR3 is CASSLGPPYRVNGYGYTF. In DNA form, the CDR3 reads TGTGCCAGCAGCTTGGGCCCCCCTTACAGGGTCAACGGCTATGGCTACACCTTC. The J gene is TRBJ1-2, the V gene TRBV5-6; TRBD1 is a possible D gene (6 bases). CDR3 length: 18 amino acids. V shed 0 bases and J shed 4 bases, with 22 bases lying between them. Germline loops: CDR1 SGHDT, CDR2 YYEEEE.

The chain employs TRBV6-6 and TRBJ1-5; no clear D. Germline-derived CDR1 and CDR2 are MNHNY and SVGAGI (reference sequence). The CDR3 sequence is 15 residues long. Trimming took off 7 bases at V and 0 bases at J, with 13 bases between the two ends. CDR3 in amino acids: CASTPGQYSNQPQHF. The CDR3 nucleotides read TGTGCCAGCACCCCCGGCCAATATAGCAATCAGCCCCAGCATTTT.

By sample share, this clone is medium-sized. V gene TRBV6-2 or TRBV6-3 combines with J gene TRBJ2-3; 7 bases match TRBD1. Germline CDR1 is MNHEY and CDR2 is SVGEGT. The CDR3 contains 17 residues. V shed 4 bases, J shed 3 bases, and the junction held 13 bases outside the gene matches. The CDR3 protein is CASSFDREQTGTDTQYF. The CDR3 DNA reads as TGTGCCAGCAGTTTCGACAGGGAGCAGACCGGGACAGATACGCAGTATTTT.

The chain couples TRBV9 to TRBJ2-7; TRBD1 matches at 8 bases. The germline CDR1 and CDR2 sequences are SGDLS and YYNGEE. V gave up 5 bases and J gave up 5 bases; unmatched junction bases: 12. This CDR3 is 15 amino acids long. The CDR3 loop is CASSIGVTGDDEQYF. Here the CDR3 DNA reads TGTGCCAGCAGTATAGGGGTGACAGGGGATGACGAGCAGTACTTC.

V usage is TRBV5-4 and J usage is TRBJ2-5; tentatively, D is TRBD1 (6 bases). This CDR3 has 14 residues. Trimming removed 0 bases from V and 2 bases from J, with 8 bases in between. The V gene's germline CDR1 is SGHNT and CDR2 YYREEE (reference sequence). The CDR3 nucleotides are TGTGCCAGCAGCTTGGACGGGACACAAGAGACCCAGTACTTC. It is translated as CASSLDGTQETQYF.

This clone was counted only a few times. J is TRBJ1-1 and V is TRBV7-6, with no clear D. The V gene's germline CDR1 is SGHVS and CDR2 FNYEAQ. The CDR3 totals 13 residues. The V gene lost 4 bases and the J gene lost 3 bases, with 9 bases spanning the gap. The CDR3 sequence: CASSSQGYTEAFF. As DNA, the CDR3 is TGTGCCAGCAGCTCTCAAGGGTACACTGAAGCTTTCTTT. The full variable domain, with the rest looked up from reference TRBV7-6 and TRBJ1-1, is GAGVSQSPRYKVTKRGQDVALRCDPISGHVSLYWYRQALGQGPEFLTYFNYEAQQDKSGLPNDRFSAERPEGSISTLTIQRTEQRDSAMYRCASSSQGYTEAFFGQGTRLTVV.

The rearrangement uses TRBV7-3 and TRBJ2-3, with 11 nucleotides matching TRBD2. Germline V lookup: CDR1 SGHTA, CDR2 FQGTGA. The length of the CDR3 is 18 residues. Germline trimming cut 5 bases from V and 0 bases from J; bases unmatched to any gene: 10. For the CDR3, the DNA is TGTGCCAGCAGCCCCCTAGCGGGAGGAGGTACTAGCACAGATACGCAGTATTTT. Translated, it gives CASSPLAGGGTSTDTQYF.

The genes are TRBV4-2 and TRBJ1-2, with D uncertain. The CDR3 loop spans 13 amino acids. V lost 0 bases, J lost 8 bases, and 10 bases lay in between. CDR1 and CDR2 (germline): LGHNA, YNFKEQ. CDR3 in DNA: TGTGCCAGCAGCCAAGATTTAAGGCGGGGCTACACCTTC. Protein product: CASSQDLRRGYTF.

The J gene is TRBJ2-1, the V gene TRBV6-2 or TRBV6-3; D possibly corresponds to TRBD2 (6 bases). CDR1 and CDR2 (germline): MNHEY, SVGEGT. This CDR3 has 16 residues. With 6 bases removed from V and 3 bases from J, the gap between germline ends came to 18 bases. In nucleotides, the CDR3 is TGTGCCAGCAGCCGTCGCCGGGACTCGTACTACAATGAGCAGTTCTTC. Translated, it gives CASSRRRDSYYNEQFF.

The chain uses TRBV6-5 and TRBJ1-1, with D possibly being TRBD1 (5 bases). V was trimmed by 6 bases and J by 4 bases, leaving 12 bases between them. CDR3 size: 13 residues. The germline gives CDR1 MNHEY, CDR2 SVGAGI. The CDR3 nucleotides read TGTGCCAGCAGCCACCCCGGGGGCACTGAAGCTTTCTTT. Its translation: CASSHPGGTEAFF.

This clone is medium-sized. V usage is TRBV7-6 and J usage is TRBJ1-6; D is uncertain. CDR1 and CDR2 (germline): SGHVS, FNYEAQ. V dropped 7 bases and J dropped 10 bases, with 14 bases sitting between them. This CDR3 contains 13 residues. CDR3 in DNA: TGTGCCAGCACGCGTGGCCCAGGATCACCCCTCCACTTT. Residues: CASTRGPGSPLHF.

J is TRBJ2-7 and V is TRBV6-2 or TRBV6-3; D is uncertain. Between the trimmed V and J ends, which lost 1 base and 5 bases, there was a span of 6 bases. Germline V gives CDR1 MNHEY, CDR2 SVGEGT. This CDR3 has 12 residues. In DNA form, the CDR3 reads TGTGCCAGCAGTTACTTGAGGAACGAGCAGTACTTC. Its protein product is CASSYLRNEQYF.

The CDR3 protein is CATRALGATGELFF. The CDR3 bases are TGTGCCACCAGGGCCTTAGGGGCGACCGGGGAGCTGTTTTTT. This rearrangement joins TRBV24-1 to TRBJ2-2, with D maybe TRBD1 (5 bases). This CDR3 comprises 14 residues. V gave up 7 bases and J gave up 5 bases, with 13 bases separating them. Germline CDR1 is KGHDR and CDR2 is SFDVKD.

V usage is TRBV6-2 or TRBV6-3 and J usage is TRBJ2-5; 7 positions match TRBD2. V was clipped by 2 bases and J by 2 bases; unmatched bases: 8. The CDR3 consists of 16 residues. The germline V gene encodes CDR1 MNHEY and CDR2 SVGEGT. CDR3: CASSYQPIGGQETQYF. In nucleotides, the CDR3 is TGTGCCAGCAGTTACCAACCAATCGGGGGGCAAGAGACCCAGTACTTC.

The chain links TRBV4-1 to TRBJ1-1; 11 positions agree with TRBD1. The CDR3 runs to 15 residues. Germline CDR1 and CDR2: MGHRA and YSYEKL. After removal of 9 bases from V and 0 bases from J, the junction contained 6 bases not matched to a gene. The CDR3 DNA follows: TGCGCCAGTAGAAGGACAGGGGGCTTGAACACTGAAGCTTTCTTT. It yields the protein CASRRTGGLNTEAFF.

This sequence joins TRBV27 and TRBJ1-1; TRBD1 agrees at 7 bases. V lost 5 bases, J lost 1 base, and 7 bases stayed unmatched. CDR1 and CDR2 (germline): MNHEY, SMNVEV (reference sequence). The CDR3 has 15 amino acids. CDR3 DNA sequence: TGTGCCAGCAGTCCCGGGACAGCCAAGAACACTGAAGCTTTCTTT. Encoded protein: CASSPGTAKNTEAFF.

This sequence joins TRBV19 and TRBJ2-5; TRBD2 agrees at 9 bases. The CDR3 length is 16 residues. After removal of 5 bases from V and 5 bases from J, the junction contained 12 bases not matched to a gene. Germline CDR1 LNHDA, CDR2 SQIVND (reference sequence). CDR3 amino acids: CASSPRTSAGGETQYF. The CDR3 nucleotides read TGTGCCAGTAGTCCGCGGACTAGCGCGGGGGGGGAGACCCAGTACTTC.

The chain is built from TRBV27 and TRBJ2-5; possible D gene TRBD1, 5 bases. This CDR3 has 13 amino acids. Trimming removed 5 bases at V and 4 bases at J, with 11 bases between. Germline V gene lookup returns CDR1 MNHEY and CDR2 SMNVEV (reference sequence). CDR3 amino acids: CASSAQDGETQYF. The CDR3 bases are TGTGCCAGCAGTGCACAGGACGGAGAGACCCAGTACTTC.

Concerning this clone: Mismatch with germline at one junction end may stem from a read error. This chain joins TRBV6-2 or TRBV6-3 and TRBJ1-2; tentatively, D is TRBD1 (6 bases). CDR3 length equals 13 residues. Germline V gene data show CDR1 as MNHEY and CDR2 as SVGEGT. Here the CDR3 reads CASSYSQDSGRDF. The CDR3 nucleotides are TGTGCCAGCAGTTACTCCCAGGACAGCGGAAGGGACTTC.